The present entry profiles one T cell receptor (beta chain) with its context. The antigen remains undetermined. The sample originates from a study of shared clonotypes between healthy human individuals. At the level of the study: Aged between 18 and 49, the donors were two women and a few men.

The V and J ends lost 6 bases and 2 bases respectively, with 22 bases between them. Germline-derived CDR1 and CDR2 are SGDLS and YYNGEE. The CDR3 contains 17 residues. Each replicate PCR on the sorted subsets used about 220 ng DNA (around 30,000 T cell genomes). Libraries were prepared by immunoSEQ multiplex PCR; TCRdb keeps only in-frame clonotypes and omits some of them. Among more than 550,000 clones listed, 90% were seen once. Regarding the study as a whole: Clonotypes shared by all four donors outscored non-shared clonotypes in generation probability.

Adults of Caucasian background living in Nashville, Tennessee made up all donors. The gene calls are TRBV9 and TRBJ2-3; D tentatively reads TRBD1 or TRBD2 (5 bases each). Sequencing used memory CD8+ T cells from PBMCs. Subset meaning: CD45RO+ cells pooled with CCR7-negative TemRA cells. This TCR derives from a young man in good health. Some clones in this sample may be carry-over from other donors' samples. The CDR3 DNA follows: TGTGCCAGCACCATCGGGGACCGGGCCGCCCTCACAGATACGCAGTATTTT. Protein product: CASTIGDRAALTDTQYF.